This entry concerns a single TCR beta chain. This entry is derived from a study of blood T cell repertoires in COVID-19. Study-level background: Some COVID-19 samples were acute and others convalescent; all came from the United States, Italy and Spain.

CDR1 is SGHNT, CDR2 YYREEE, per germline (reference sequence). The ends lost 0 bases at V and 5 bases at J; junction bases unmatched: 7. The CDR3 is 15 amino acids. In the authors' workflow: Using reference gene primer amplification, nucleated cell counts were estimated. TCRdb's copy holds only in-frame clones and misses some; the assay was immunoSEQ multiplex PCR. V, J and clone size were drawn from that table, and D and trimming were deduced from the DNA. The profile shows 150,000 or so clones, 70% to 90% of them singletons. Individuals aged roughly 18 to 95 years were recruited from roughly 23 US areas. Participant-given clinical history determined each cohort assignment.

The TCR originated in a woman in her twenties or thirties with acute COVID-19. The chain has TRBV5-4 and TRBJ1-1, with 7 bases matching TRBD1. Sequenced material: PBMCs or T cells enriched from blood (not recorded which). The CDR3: CASSLGRQGGTEAFF. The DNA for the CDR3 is TGTGCCAGCAGCTTGGGCCGACAGGGAGGTACTGAAGCTTTCTTT.